These 25 T cell receptor beta chains were sequenced from one sample in a study of HIV-infected patients and healthy controls. Follow-up blood was drawn about 14 weeks, roughly three months, after antiretroviral therapy began. No cell fractionation was done, so the repertoire covers all unsorted peripheral blood T cells. cDNA was made from around 0.45 ug RNA using alpha and beta constant primers. Each of the alpha and beta chains got its own library through chain-specific third strand synthesis with indices. TCRdb redid the calling of the 5' RACE reads with MiXCR, one entry per CDR3 protein. The sample lists about 14,000 distinct CDR3 sequences; 9.5% to 15% were seen once. Sequenced material: blood, taken during antiretroviral therapy. These receptors all come from an adult with HIV infection. The donor label of this sample is uncertain.

This clonotype showed up just a few times. The chain is built from TRBV12-3 or TRBV12-4 and TRBJ2-7; D not certain. The CDR3 length is 12 residues. Trimming left V 5 bases short and J 3 bases short, with 8 bases between. DNA of the CDR3: TGTGCCAGCAGTCGATATAACTACGAGCAGTACTTC. This codes for CASSRYNYEQYF.

This clonotype was seen ten or more times. The chain is built from TRBV27 and TRBJ2-2, with D tentatively TRBD1 or TRBD2 (5 bases each). Germline V gene sequence: CDR1 MNHEY, CDR2 SMNVEV (reference sequence). The CDR3 is 14 residues long. V shed 3 bases and J shed 7 bases, with 12 bases lying between them. As DNA, the CDR3 is TGTGCCAGCAGTTTGGGCAGGGAGTACGGGGAGCTGTTTTTT. Translating it yields CASSLGREYGELFF.

This clonotype was seen ten or more times. The genes are TRBV7-9 and TRBJ2-2; no clear D gene. This CDR3 spans 15 amino acids. Trimming removed 4 bases at V and 0 bases at J, with 9 bases between. Germline V gene sequence: CDR1 SEHNR, CDR2 FQNEAQ (reference sequence). This CDR3 reads CASSSTNSNTGELFF. As DNA, the CDR3 is TGTGCCAGCAGCTCGACAAACTCGAACACCGGGGAGCTGTTTTTT.

Notes on this clonotype: This may arise from a read error, as a much more abundant clone is one base away. The rearrangement joins TRBV12-3 or TRBV12-4 to TRBJ2-2; 9 bases are a match to TRBD2. With V trimmed by 4 bases and J by 0 bases, 6 bases remained unmatched. The length of the CDR3 is 17 residues. CDR3 amino acids: CASSWTSVGTNTGELFF. The CDR3 nucleotides are TGTGCCAGCAGTTGGACTAGCGTGGGCACGAACACCGGGGAGCTGTTTTTT.

This clonotype has just a few counts. This chain joins TRBV7-2 and TRBJ2-7; TRBD2 matches at 9 bases. Germline lookup yields CDR1 SGHTA and CDR2 FQGNSA. J gave up 6 bases and V 6 bases, and 9 bases lay outside the gene matches. This CDR3 region has 14 residues. CDR3 residues: CASSRGLAGREQYF. The DNA for the CDR3 is TGTGCCAGCAGTCGGGGACTAGCAGGGCGCGAGCAGTACTTC. Supplemented by reference TRBV7-2 and TRBJ2-7, the full variable domain reads GAGVSQSPSNKVTEKGKDVELRCDPISGHTALYWYRQSLGQGLEFLIYFQGNSAPDKSGLPSDRFSAERTGGSVSTLTIQRTQQEDSAVYLCASSRGLAGREQYFGPGTRLTVT.

This clonotype was recorded at least ten times. The chain is built from TRBV11-2 and TRBJ1-6; D may be TRBD1 (5 bases). The CDR3 loop spans 15 amino acids. Germline V gene data show CDR1 as SGHAT and CDR2 as FQNNGV. The V end was cut by 2 bases, the J end by 9 bases, with 14 bases between. The CDR3 loop is CASSLRQGMRSPLHF. The CDR3 DNA follows: TGTGCCAGCAGCTTACGGCAGGGCATGCGTTCACCCCTCCACTTT.

This clonotype was counted at least ten times. This CDR3 is CASSWSGGGETQYF. In nucleotides, the CDR3 is TGTGCCAGCAGCTGGTCGGGCGGTGGAGAGACCCAGTACTTC. The J gene is TRBJ2-5, the V gene TRBV7-8; D gene ambiguous. Germline CDR1 is SGHVS and CDR2 is FQNEAQ. CDR3 length equals 14 residues. Trimming left V 4 bases short and J 4 bases short, with 13 bases between.

This clonotype was observed a few times. V usage is TRBV5-6 and J usage is TRBJ2-1, with D hard to call. The V gene's germline CDR1 is SGHDT and CDR2 YYEEEE. The V end was cut by 1 base, the J end by 9 bases, with 8 bases between. This CDR3 has 12 residues. The DNA for the CDR3 is TGTGCCAGCAGCTTGCTGGACGGTGAGCAGTTCTTC. It is translated as CASSLLDGEQFF.

By share, this clonotype counts as medium-sized. The rearrangement uses TRBV5-5 and TRBJ2-1, with 10 nucleotides matching TRBD1. This CDR3 is 15 amino acids long. CDR1 is SGHKS and CDR2 is YYEKEE in the germline V gene (reference sequence). The V segment lost 0 bases and the J segment 4 bases; nucleotides outside the gene matches: 1. In DNA form, the CDR3 reads TGTGCCAGCAGCTTGGGGACAGGGGGGTACAATGAGCAGTTCTTC. It yields the protein CASSLGTGGYNEQFF. The full variable domain, its missing parts supplied by reference TRBV5-5 and TRBJ2-1, is DAGVTQSPTHLIKTRGQQVTLRCSPISGHKSVSWYQQVLGQGPQFIFQYYEKEERGRGNFPDRFSARQFPNYSSELNVNALLLGDSALYLCASSLGTGGYNEQFFGPGTRLTVL.

Many counts were recorded for this clonotype. The chain couples TRBV11-2 to TRBJ2-5, with 11 nucleotides matching TRBD1. The length of the CDR3 is 17 residues. CDR1 SGHAT and CDR2 FQNNGV come from the germline V gene. Trimming removed 4 bases from V and 4 bases from J; junction bases left unmatched: 11. The CDR3 is CASSSFRGQGARETQYF. CDR3 in DNA: TGTGCCAGCAGCTCCTTCCGCGGACAGGGGGCAAGAGAGACCCAGTACTTC.

This clonotype was found many times. The J gene is TRBJ2-1, the V gene TRBV7-9; maybe TRBD1 (6 bases). The ends were cut back, 2 bases at V and 1 base at J, with 12 bases in the middle. The CDR3 spans 16 residues. The germline CDR1 and CDR2 sequences are SEHNR and FQNEAQ (reference sequence). Here the CDR3 reads CASSLQGHLSYNEQFF. In nucleotides, the CDR3 is TGTGCCAGCAGCTTACAGGGACACTTATCCTACAATGAGCAGTTCTTC. Together with reference TRBV7-9 and TRBJ2-1, the CDR3 gives the full variable domain: DTGVSQNPRHKITKRGQNVTFRCDPISEHNRLYWYRQTLGQGPEFLTYFQNEAQLEKSRLLSDRFSAERPKGSFSTLEIQRTEQGDSAMYLCASSLQGHLSYNEQFFGPGTRLTVL.

About this clonotype: Sequence at one end of the junction differs from germline and may be a read error. The V and J genes are TRBV12-3 or TRBV12-4 and TRBJ2-3, with TRBD2 matching over 11 bases. CDR3 length equals 15 residues. The CDR3 sequence is CASSFISSGGGHTLF. The CDR3 region has the DNA TGTGCCAGCAGTTTTATTAGTAGCGGGGGGGGCCACACCCTTTTT.

This clonotype was found many times. The chain carries TRBV20-1 and TRBJ1-1; 9 nucleotides line up with TRBD1. There are 14 residues in the CDR3. V dropped 3 bases and J dropped 10; count of bases not matched to a gene: 12. The germline V gene has CDR1 DFQATT and CDR2 SNEGSKA (reference sequence). CDR3 residues: CSARTMGQGVIAFF. CDR3 sequence (DNA): TGCAGTGCTAGGACCATGGGACAGGGCGTGATAGCTTTCTTT.

A few counts support this clonotype. The rearrangement joins TRBV12-3 or TRBV12-4 to TRBJ2-3; D tentatively reads TRBD1 or TRBD2 (6 bases each). The ends were cut back, 6 bases at V and 3 bases at J, with 10 bases in the middle. The CDR3 spans 13 residues. This chain's CDR3 is CASRTRGTDTQYF. CDR3 sequence (DNA): TGTGCCAGCAGGACTAGGGGGACAGATACGCAGTATTTT.

This clonotype was detected many times. This CDR3 reads CASSASSGSSSYNEQFF. CDR3 sequence (DNA): TGTGCCAGCAGCGCGAGTAGCGGGTCCAGCTCCTACAATGAGCAGTTCTTC. V gene TRBV2 combines with J gene TRBJ2-1; TRBD2 agrees at 7 bases. Germline V lookup: CDR1 SNHLY, CDR2 FYNNEI. The CDR3 is made up of 17 amino acids. J was trimmed by 0 bases and V by 6 bases; bases with no gene match: 11.

This clonotype was seen many times. For the CDR3, the DNA is TGTGCCAGCAGTGACCGAGATACGCAGTATTTT. Translated, it gives CASSDRDTQYF. This chain uses TRBV2 with TRBJ2-3; D remains unclear. The CDR3 loop spans 11 amino acids. Trimming took off 3 bases at V and 5 bases at J, with 3 bases between the two ends. CDR1 is SNHLY, CDR2 FYNNEI, per germline.

This clonotype was seen ten or more times. This chain uses TRBV7-9 with TRBJ1-4; 8 bases line up with TRBD1. Germline lookup yields CDR1 SEHNR and CDR2 FQNEAQ (reference sequence). The CDR3 is made up of 15 amino acids. V lost 5 bases and J lost 5; bases outside the gene matches: 7. The CDR3 spells CASSTPQGGNEKLFF. DNA for the CDR3: TGTGCCAGCAGCACCCCACAGGGGGGGAATGAAAAACTGTTTTTT. The variable domain in full, completed from reference TRBV7-9 and TRBJ1-4, reads DTGVSQNPRHKITKRGQNVTFRCDPISEHNRLYWYRQTLGQGPEFLTYFQNEAQLEKSRLLSDRFSAERPKGSFSTLEIQRTEQGDSAMYLCASSTPQGGNEKLFFGSGTQLSVL.

This clonotype appeared a few times. The CDR3 spells CASSLDGRSGTDTQYF. For the CDR3, the DNA is TGTGCCAGCAGCTTAGATGGGAGGAGCGGCACAGATACGCAGTATTTT. The chain is built from TRBV11-2 and TRBJ2-3, with D possibly matching TRBD2 (6 bases). V was pared by 0 bases and J by 1 base, with 11 bases between. Germline V gives CDR1 SGHAT, CDR2 FQNNGV. CDR3 size: 16 residues.

This clonotype is medium-sized within its sample. V usage is TRBV5-1 and J usage is TRBJ2-7, with 9 bases aligning to TRBD1. The ends lost 4 bases at V and 1 base at J; junction bases unmatched: 6. The germline V gene has CDR1 SGHRS and CDR2 YFSETQ. This CDR3 has 15 amino acids. DNA for the CDR3: TGCGCCAGCAGCGCTGGGACAGGGAGTTCCTACGAGCAGTACTTC. This codes for CASSAGTGSSYEQYF.

Many counts were recorded for this clonotype. In DNA, the CDR3 is TGTGCCAGCAGCCAAGATAACAGCGGGGGGGCAGATACGCAGTATTTT. Translation: CASSQDNSGGADTQYF. This chain links TRBV4-2 with TRBJ2-3; 10 nucleotides align to TRBD2. The CDR3 spans 16 residues. Looked up from germline, CDR1 is LGHNA and CDR2 is YNFKEQ. The V segment lost 0 bases and the J segment 4 bases; nucleotides outside the gene matches: 4.

The gene calls are TRBV30 and TRBJ2-1; 8 positions agree with TRBD2. V dropped 2 bases and J dropped 2; count of bases not matched to a gene: 5. This CDR3 is built from 15 residues. CDR1 is GTSNPN and CDR2 is SVGIG in the germline V gene (reference sequence). Here the CDR3 reads CAWSNTGGPYNEQFF. The CDR3 bases are TGTGCCTGGAGTAATACGGGAGGGCCCTACAATGAGCAGTTCTTC.

The gene calls are TRBV10-3 and TRBJ1-1; maybe TRBD1 (5 bases). Looked up from germline, CDR1 is ENHRY and CDR2 is SYGVKD. This CDR3 has 13 residues. The V and J ends lost 4 bases and 3 bases respectively, with 9 bases between them. The CDR3 here is CAISGGEHTEAFF. In nucleotides, the CDR3 is TGTGCCATCAGTGGGGGGGAACACACTGAAGCTTTCTTT.

This clonotype came up many times. This CDR3 reads CSVRRGSGSNEQFF. The CDR3 bases are TGCAGTGTCCGGAGGGGTTCGGGGAGCAATGAGCAGTTCTTC. The chain combines TRBV20-1 with TRBJ2-1, with TRBD2 as a possible D gene (6 bases). CDR1 and CDR2 (germline): DFQATT, SNEGSKA (reference sequence). This CDR3 comprises 14 residues. Trimming left V 7 bases short and J 6 bases short, with 19 bases between.

V usage is TRBV9 and J usage is TRBJ2-7; 9 bases agree with TRBD1. CDR1 and CDR2 (germline): SGDLS, YYNGEE. V lost 4 bases, J lost 7 bases, and 15 bases stayed unmatched. The CDR3 has 16 residues. The CDR3, as DNA: TGTGCCAGCAGCTTCTCGGGACAGGGCGAATGGAGGGAGCAGTACTTC. Encoded protein: CASSFSGQGEWREQYF.

Ten or more counts support this clonotype. J is TRBJ2-7 and V is TRBV6-1; unclear D gene. V was clipped by 8 bases and J by 4 bases, with 15 bases between them. CDR3 length equals 13 residues. The germline gives CDR1 MNHNS, CDR2 SASEGT. CDR3 DNA sequence: TGTGCCAGCCTTCGCCGAGGCGAATACGAGCAGTACTTC. It translates to CASLRRGEYEQYF.